These T cell receptor beta chains were read from a single sample in a study of cytomegalovirus exposure and HLA in healthy donors. Generated by immunoSEQ multiplex PCR, the TCRdb table keeps only in-frame clones and is missing some. Of around 190,000 clones in the sample, around 67% were seen once. Sequenced sample: PBMCs. These receptors were taken from a woman in her 30s in good health and CMV-seropositive. The CDR3 runs from the conserved cysteine through the conserved F or W. A D gene is named only where the DNA matches it firmly. Clone size is stated in some rows and not others, as once, few, many or a class when expanded.

J,V,D,size,DNA,CDR3
TRBJ1-1,TRBV4-2,-,-,TGTGCCAGCAGCCCAGGCGGGGAGGGGAGGAACACTGAAGCTTTCTTT,CASSPGGEGRNTEAFF
TRBJ2-1,TRBV7-9,TRBD1,-,TGTGCCAGCAGCCACCGGGACAGGGGAAATGAGCAGTTCTTC,CASSHRDRGNEQFF
TRBJ1-1,TRBV19,TRBD1,-,TGTGCCAGTAGTATAGGGGGGACAGGGGATCCTGAAGCTTTCTTT,CASSIGGTGDPEAFF
TRBJ1-5,TRBV6-5,-,-,TGTGCCAGCAGTTACTCGATGGGCGGGAATCAGCCCCAGCATTTT,CASSYSMGGNQPQHF
TRBJ1-5,TRBV6-5,TRBD1,-,TGTGCCAGCAGTGAAGGGGGCGGCAATCAGCCCCAGCATTTT,CASSEGGGNQPQHF
TRBJ1-2,TRBV4-1,TRBD1,-,TGCGCCAGCAGCCTACCGGGGGACAGGGGGATTGGCTACACCTTC,CASSLPGDRGIGYTF
TRBJ2-7,TRBV19,TRBD1,once,TGTGCCAGTAGTGGCGGGACAGGTCTCTACGAGCAGTACTTC,CASSGGTGLYEQYF
TRBJ2-2,TRBV6-4,-,-,TGTGCCAGCAGTGATCTAGTCGGGGAGCTGTTTTTT,CASSDLVGELFF
TRBJ2-1,TRBV27,TRBD2,-,TGTGCCAGCAGTTTATCAAGCGGGAATTTCTACAATGAGCAGTTCTTC,CASSLSSGNFYNEQFF
TRBJ2-7,TRBV5-4,TRBD2,-,TGTGCCAGCAGCTTGGTCGGGACTAGCGGGGGATCCTACGAGCAGTACTTC,CASSLVGTSGGSYEQYF
TRBJ2-7,TRBV28,-,few,TGTGCCAGCAGTTCATCTCTAGCGACCTACGAGCAGTACTTC,CASSSSLATYEQYF
TRBJ2-1,TRBV6-1,-,-,TGTGCCAGCCGAAGAGAGACAGGTCTAGGTGAGCAGTTCTTC,CASRRETGLGEQFF
TRBJ1-5,TRBV19,-,-,TGTGCCAGTAGCCGACCTTCGGAGGGCAGCAATCAGCCCCAGCATTTT,CASSRPSEGSNQPQHF
TRBJ1-4,TRBV28,TRBD1,few,TGTGCCAGCAGTCCTTCTCGCCTGGACAGGGCAAACGAAAAACTGTTTTTT,CASSPSRLDRANEKLFF
TRBJ2-7,TRBV19,TRBD1,once,TGTGCCAGTAGTTCTGGAACAGGGGGCTACGAGCAGTACTTC,CASSSGTGGYEQYF
TRBJ1-5,TRBV6-6,TRBD1,-,TGTGCCAGCAGCCCTCAGGGGGATCAGCCCCAGCATTTT,CASSPQGDQPQHF
TRBJ2-1,TRBV29-1,TRBD2,-,TGCAGCGCCCTGACTAGCGGAAACAATGAGCAGTTCTTC,CSALTSGNNEQFF
TRBJ2-1,TRBV5-1,-,-,TGCGCCAGCAGCGCGGTCTCGGTACGGAACAATGAGCAGTTCTTC,CASSAVSVRNNEQFF
TRBJ1-4,TRBV5-4,-,-,TGTGCCAGCAGCCTGTCCGGGACTACTGAAAAACTGTTTTTT,CASSLSGTTEKLFF
TRBJ2-4,TRBV29-1,TRBD2,-,TGCAGCGTTACTGCGGGAGTGGCCAAAAACATTCAGTACTTC,CSVTAGVAKNIQYF
TRBJ2-1,TRBV11-2,-,once,TGTGCCAGCAGCTTAGCTAGCAATGAGCAGTTCTTC,CASSLASNEQFF
TRBJ1-2,TRBV6-5,-,-,TGTGCCAGCAGTTACCCGATGGCAGGTCGGTATGGCTACACCTTC,CASSYPMAGRYGYTF
TRBJ2-2,TRBV2,TRBD2,-,TGTGCCAGCAGTGAGGTTCGGGAGGGCACCGGGGAGCTGTTTTTT,CASSEVREGTGELFF
TRBJ2-7,TRBV11-2,-,few,TGTGCCAGCAGCTTAGACAGGGCCTACGAGCAGTACTTC,CASSLDRAYEQYF
TRBJ2-5,TRBV13,-,-,TGTGCCAGCAGCTTAGGGAGTGCGGGCCTATTTTCGGCCCAGTACTTC,CASSLGSAGLFSAQYF
TRBJ1-1,TRBV6-6,-,-,TGTGCCAGCAGCGGGGGGAGCAGTCAGAACACTGAAGCTTTCTTT,CASSGGSSQNTEAFF
TRBJ2-7,TRBV27,TRBD2,-,TGTGCCAGCAGTGGCATCCTAGCGGGAGCCTACGAGCAGTACTTC,CASSGILAGAYEQYF
TRBJ2-3,TRBV25-1,-,-,TGTGCCAGCAGTGCCAGGGGTGGGGCAGATACGCAGTATTTT,CASSARGGADTQYF
TRBJ2-5,TRBV6-6,TRBD2,-,TGTGCCAGCAGTTACTCGGGCGGGAGATCGGGTGAGCAGTACTTC,CASSYSGGRSGEQYF